This record looks at one TCR beta chain sequence and its context. Its specificity is not known. This sample was included in a study of beta chain features in type 1 diabetes. The overall study: Sorted cell examination encompassed over 90 million cells across all samples. Findings and limits, study-wide: Moderately but significantly shorter TCRB CDR3s were found in Type 1 diabetes patients in all four CD4+ subsets.

The germline V and J ends were trimmed by 4 bases and 5 bases, with 10 bases remaining between them. CDR1 is SQVTM, CDR2 ANQGSEA, per germline. The CDR3 contains 12 residues. Expressed TCRB transcripts were sequenced after all isolated RNA was converted to cDNA. TCRdb keeps only in-frame clones here, not all; method: immunoSEQ multiplex PCR. Found here are hundreds of thousands of clones, roughly 12% of them singletons; the top ten hold 0.0085% to 0.012%. The chain employs TRBV29-1 and TRBJ2-3; perhaps TRBD1 as D (6 bases). The source of this sequence is a woman aged 18-29 years with type 1 diabetes. Sequencing used naive CD4+ T cells from blood. For the CDR3, the DNA is TGCAGCGTTGGGGCAGGGGTAGATACGCAGTATTTT. Encoded protein: CSVGAGVDTQYF.